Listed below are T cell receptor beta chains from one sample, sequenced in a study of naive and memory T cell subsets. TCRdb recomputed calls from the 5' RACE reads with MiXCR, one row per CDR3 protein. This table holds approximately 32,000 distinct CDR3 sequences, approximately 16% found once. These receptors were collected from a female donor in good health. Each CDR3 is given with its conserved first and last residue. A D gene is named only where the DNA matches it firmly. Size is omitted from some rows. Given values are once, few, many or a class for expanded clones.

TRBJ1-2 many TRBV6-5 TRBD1 CASRRDRGRINYGYTF TGTGCCAGCAGGAGAGACAGGGGCAGGATTAACTATGGCTACACCTTC
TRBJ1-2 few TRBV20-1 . CSASGDSTYGDTF TGCAGTGCTAGCGGCGACTCCACGTATGGCGACACCTTC
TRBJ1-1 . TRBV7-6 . CASSPRVQEVMNTEAFF TGTGCCAGCAGCCCCAGGGTTCAAGAGGTCATGAACACTGAAGCTTTCTTT
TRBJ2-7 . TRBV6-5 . CASRPSTGLYEQYF TGTGCCAGCAGGCCCTCGACAGGCCTGTACGAGCAGTACTTC
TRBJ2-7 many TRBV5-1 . CASSFDWTRRYEQYF TGCGCCAGCAGCTTTGATTGGACAAGACGATACGAGCAGTACTTC
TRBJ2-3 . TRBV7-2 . CASRPQGGSRGDTQYF TGTGCCAGCCGCCCCCAGGGGGGGTCCCGTGGAGATACGCAGTATTTT
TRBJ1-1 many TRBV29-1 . CSVETRGVFTEAFF TGCAGCGTTGAAACAAGGGGGGTTTTCACTGAAGCTTTCTTT
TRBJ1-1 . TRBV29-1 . CSVEITEDTEAFF TGCAGCGTTGAGATTACAGAGGACACTGAAGCTTTCTTT
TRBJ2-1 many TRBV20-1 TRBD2 CSARGTSGADNEQFF TGCAGTGCTAGAGGGACTAGCGGGGCGGATAATGAGCAGTTCTTC
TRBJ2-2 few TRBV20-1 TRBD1 CSARDGDRGHTGELFF TGCAGTGCTAGAGATGGGGACAGGGGTCACACCGGGGAGCTGTTTTTT
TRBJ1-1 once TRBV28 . CASSPGPLNTEAFF TGTGCCAGCAGCCCGGGACCGTTGAACACTGAAGCTTTCTTT
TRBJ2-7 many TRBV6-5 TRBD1 CASSSHGQGGLEQYF TGTGCCAGCAGTTCTCACGGACAGGGTGGTCTCGAGCAGTACTTC
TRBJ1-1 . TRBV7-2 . CASSLRAWGTEAFF TGTGCCAGCAGCTTAAGGGCGTGGGGCACTGAAGCTTTCTTT
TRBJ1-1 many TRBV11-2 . CASSLGSGRDTEAFF TGTGCCAGCAGCTTAGGCTCAGGGAGGGACACTGAAGCTTTCTTT
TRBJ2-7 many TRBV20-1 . CSARQANDLNTYEQYF TGCAGTGCTAGACAGGCCAACGACCTAAATACCTACGAGCAGTACTTC
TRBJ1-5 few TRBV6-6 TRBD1 CASSYSGTGKSNQPQHF TGTGCCAGCAGTTACTCGGGGACAGGGAAAAGCAATCAGCCCCAGCATTTT
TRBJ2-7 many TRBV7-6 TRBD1 CASSLGGQGARAEQYF TGTGCCAGCAGCTTAGGAGGACAGGGGGCGAGAGCCGAGCAGTACTTC
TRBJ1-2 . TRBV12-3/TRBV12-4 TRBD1 CASSFRRTGDGYTF TGTGCCAGCAGTTTTAGGAGGACAGGAGATGGCTACACCTTC
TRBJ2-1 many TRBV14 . CASSQDTRFVYNEQFF TGTGCCAGCAGCCAAGATACCCGTTTTGTATACAATGAGCAGTTCTTC
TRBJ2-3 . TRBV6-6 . CASSYSGGADTQYF TGTGCCAGCAGTTATTCCGGGGGCGCAGATACGCAGTATTTT
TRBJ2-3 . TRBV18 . CASSPSADTQYF TGTGCCAGCTCACCATCGGCGGATACGCAGTATTTT
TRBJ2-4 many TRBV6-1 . CASTRQWDLAKNIQYF TGTGCCAGCACGAGACAGTGGGATTTAGCCAAAAACATTCAGTACTTC
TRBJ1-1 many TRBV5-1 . CASSSRGGPMNTEAFF TGCGCCAGCAGCTCCCGGGGGGGCCCTATGAACACTGAAGCTTTCTTT
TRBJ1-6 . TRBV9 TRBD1 CASSDWTGSSPLHF TGTGCCAGCAGCGATTGGACAGGGTCTTCACCCCTCCACTTT
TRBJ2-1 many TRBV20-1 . CSARGGSHNEQFF TGCAGTGCTAGAGGGGGCTCCCACAATGAGCAGTTCTTC
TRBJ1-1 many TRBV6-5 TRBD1 CASRFDRDKPEAFF TGTGCCAGCAGATTCGACAGGGACAAGCCTGAAGCTTTCTTT
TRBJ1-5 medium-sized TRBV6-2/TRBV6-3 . CASSYPEKPQHF TGTGCCAGCAGTTACCCCGAAAAGCCCCAGCATTTT
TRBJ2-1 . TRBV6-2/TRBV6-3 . CASSPYGASSYNEQFF TGTGCCAGCAGTCCTTATGGGGCGAGCTCCTACAATGAGCAGTTCTTC
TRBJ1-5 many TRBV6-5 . CASSYAGPPNQPQHF TGTGCCAGCAGTTACGCGGGTCCGCCCAATCAGCCCCAGCATTTT
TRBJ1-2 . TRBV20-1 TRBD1 CSARETGWSYGYTF TGCAGTGCTAGAGAGACAGGGTGGTCCTATGGCTACACCTTC
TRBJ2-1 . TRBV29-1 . CSVEDLAARKYNEQFF TGCAGCGTTGAAGATCTAGCAGCGAGGAAGTACAATGAGCAGTTCTTC
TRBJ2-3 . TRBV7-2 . CASSLGYGDTQYF TGTGCCAGCAGCTTAGGTTATGGGGATACGCAGTATTTT
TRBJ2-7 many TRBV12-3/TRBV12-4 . CASSLWAGREQYF TGTGCCAGCAGTTTATGGGCCGGTAGGGAGCAGTACTTC
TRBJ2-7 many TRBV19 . CASSMVRDYEQYF TGTGCCAGTAGTATGGTAAGGGATTACGAGCAGTACTTC
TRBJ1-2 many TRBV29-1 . CSVDRVGYGYTF TGCAGCGTTGACAGGGTCGGCTATGGCTACACCTTC
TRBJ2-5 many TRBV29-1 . CSVERGTAYQETQYF TGCAGCGTTGAACGGGGAACAGCGTACCAAGAGACCCAGTACTTC
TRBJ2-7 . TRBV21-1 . CASSKVGGSYEQYF TGTGCCAGCAGCAAAGTTGGGGGGTCCTACGAGCAGTACTTC
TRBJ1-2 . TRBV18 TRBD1 CASSPQTGTGIYGDTF TGTGCCAGCTCACCACAGACCGGGACAGGGATCTATGGCGACACCTTC
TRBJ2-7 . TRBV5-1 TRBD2 CASSQGTSGGAGNEQYF TGCGCCAGCAGCCAGGGGACTAGCGGGGGGGCCGGGAACGAGCAGTACTTC
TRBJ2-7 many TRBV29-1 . CSVAGATYEQYF TGCAGCGTTGCTGGGGCGACCTACGAGCAGTACTTC
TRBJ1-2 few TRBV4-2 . CASSQGPTYGYTF TGTGCCAGCAGCCAAGGCCCCACTTATGGCTACACCTTC
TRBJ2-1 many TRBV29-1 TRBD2 CSVGGFGSGGNEQFF TGCAGCGTTGGTGGGTTCGGTAGCGGGGGGAATGAGCAGTTCTTC
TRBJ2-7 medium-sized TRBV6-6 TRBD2 CASRPSGGADEQYF TGTGCCAGCAGACCAAGCGGGGGGGCCGACGAGCAGTACTTC
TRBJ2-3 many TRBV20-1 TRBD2 CSARVAGPIDTQYF TGCAGTGCTAGGGTAGCGGGGCCTATAGATACGCAGTATTTT
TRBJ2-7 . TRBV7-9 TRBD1 CASSPGTGEEHEQYF TGTGCCAGCAGCCCAGGGACAGGGGAGGAACACGAGCAGTACTTC
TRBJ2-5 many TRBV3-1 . CASSQPAETQYF TGTGCCAGCAGCCAACCGGCCGAGACCCAGTACTTC